Below, 30 T cell receptor beta chains from the same sample are listed, as sequenced in a study of graft-versus-host responses after intestinal transplantation. Their specific antigens are unknown. Method: immunoSEQ multiplex PCR; TCRdb's copy keeps in-frame clones and lacks some. In the table there are about 85,000 clones, 80% to 85% of which are singletons. The sequences come from unstimulated CD4+ T cells sorted from spleen or lymph node cells, collected before intestinal transplant. These TCRs come from a human donor who received an intestinal transplant.

V is TRBV5-4 and J is TRBJ1-3; TRBD1 matches 11 bases. Germline-derived CDR1 and CDR2 are SGHNT and YYREEE (reference sequence). The junction had 4 bases not matched to a gene; V was cut back by 4 bases and J by 4 bases. The CDR3 runs 15 residues. The CDR3 DNA reads as TGTGCCAGCAGCCGGGACAGGGGGATAGGAAACACCATATATTTT. This gives the protein CASSRDRGIGNTIYF.

The genes are TRBV5-1 and TRBJ2-1; TRBD2 agrees at 9 bases. In germline, CDR1 is SGHRS, CDR2 YFSETQ. The V segment lost 1 base and the J segment 9 bases; nucleotides outside the gene matches: 14. This CDR3 has 17 amino acids. For the CDR3, the DNA is TGCGCCAGCAGCTTGATCCAGGGGCGGGGGGGACGTGGTGAGCAGTTCTTC. Its translation: CASSLIQGRGGRGEQFF.

The chain joins TRBV10-3 to TRBJ2-6; D remains unclear. V was pared by 2 bases and J by 3 bases, with 17 bases between. The germline CDR1 and CDR2 sequences are ENHRY and SYGVKD. The CDR3 spans 18 residues. The CDR3 nucleotides read TGTGCCATCAGTGAGGGCACAGCCCTTCAGGTTGGGGCCAACGTCCTGACTTTC. This translates into CAISEGTALQVGANVLTF.

The chain combines TRBV28 with TRBJ2-2; 8 bases map to TRBD1. The V gene's germline CDR1 is MDHEN and CDR2 SYDVKM. The CDR3 is 17 amino acids. Trimming at V came to 5 bases and at J to 3 bases, leaving 11 bases not matched to a gene. In DNA, the CDR3 is TGTGCCAGCAGTCCTCCTCAGGGGGCCACCGACACCGGGGAGCTGTTTTTT. It encodes CASSPPQGATDTGELFF. The complete variable domain, with remaining parts taken from reference TRBV28 and TRBJ2-2, reads DVKVTQSSRYLVKRTGEKVFLECVQDMDHENMFWYRQDPGLGLRLIYFSYDVKMKEKGDIPEGYSVSREKKERFSLILESASTNQTSMYLCASSPPQGATDTGELFFGEGSRLTVL.

The chain joins TRBV21-1 to TRBJ2-5; the D call TRBD1 from the table was never checked on the DNA. TRBV21-1 is a recognized pseudogene. The length of the CDR3 is 16 residues. CDR3 sequence: CASSSRDRESKETQYF. Here the CDR3 DNA reads TGTGCCAGCAGCAGTAGGGACAGGGAATCTAAAGAGACCCAGTACTTC.

This chain connects TRBV20-1 to TRBJ2-7; the D is unclear. Germline V gene sequence: CDR1 DFQATT, CDR2 SNEGSKA (reference sequence). This CDR3 has 11 residues. Between the trimmed V and J ends, which lost 0 bases and 7 bases, there was a span of 7 bases. The CDR3 protein is CSARDRVEQYF. In DNA, the CDR3 is TGCAGTGCTAGAGACCGCGTGGAGCAGTACTTC.

V usage is TRBV5-1 and J usage is TRBJ2-1, with 14 bases lining up with TRBD2. Germline CDR1 is SGHRS and CDR2 is YFSETQ. V lost 3 bases and J lost 8; bases outside the gene matches: 4. The CDR3 sequence is 15 residues long. CDR3 amino acids: CASSWGLAGEDEQFF. The CDR3 coding sequence is TGCGCCAGCAGCTGGGGACTAGCGGGAGAAGATGAGCAGTTCTTC.

This clone was observed a single time. The rearrangement joins TRBV21-1 to TRBJ1-5. TRBV21-1 is described as a pseudogene. The CDR3 has 15 amino acids. The CDR3 region is CASSPPGGPHQPQHF. CDR3 in DNA: TGTGCCAGCAGCCCGCCGGGGGGGCCCCATCAGCCCCAGCATTTT.

This clone was seen more than once but under ten times. V is TRBV5-1 and J is TRBJ2-2; possibly TRBD1 for D (5 bases). This CDR3 has 17 residues. Trimming removed 0 bases from V and 1 base from J, with 13 bases in between. CDR1 is SGHRS, CDR2 YFSETQ, per germline. The CDR3 protein is CASSLARDSLNTGELFF. The CDR3 DNA reads TGCGCCAGCAGCTTGGCCAGAGACAGCCTGAACACCGGGGAGCTGTTTTTT.

The chain combines TRBV6-1 with TRBJ2-7, with 16 bases fitting TRBD2. The CDR3 covers 15 residues. Germline lookup yields CDR1 MNHNS and CDR2 SASEGT. Losses at the gene ends were 8 bases for V and 7 bases for J; bases not matched to a gene: 8. CDR3 DNA sequence: TGTGCCAGCCGCACGGGACTAGCGGGGGGGAGGGAGCAGTACTTC. This codes for CASRTGLAGGREQYF.

The table lists this clone with a few counts. The chain carries TRBV6-5 and TRBJ1-1; tentative D call: TRBD1 (6 bases). Germline CDR1 MNHEY, CDR2 SVGAGI. The CDR3 is 14 amino acids. The germline V and J ends were trimmed by 2 bases and 0 bases, with 7 bases remaining between them. The CDR3 is CASSYHRVNTEAFF. The CDR3 DNA sequence: TGTGCCAGCAGTTACCACAGGGTGAACACTGAAGCTTTCTTT.

The V and J genes are TRBV6-5 and TRBJ2-1, with TRBD1 identical over 9 bases. The germline V gene encodes CDR1 MNHEY and CDR2 SVGAGI. Trimming at V came to 1 base and at J to 7 bases, leaving 8 bases not matched to a gene. The CDR3 has 16 amino acids. The CDR3 nucleotides read TGTGCCAGCAGTTACTTGATGACAGGGGGTAAGAATGAGCAGTTCTTC. Translated: CASSYLMTGGKNEQFF.

V and J are TRBV5-1 and TRBJ1-3; 8 bases fit TRBD1. Germline V lookup: CDR1 SGHRS, CDR2 YFSETQ. This CDR3 is 16 amino acids long. V lost 4 bases and J lost 0; bases outside the gene matches: 6. CDR3 sequence reads: CASSPAGTGSGNTIYF. CDR3 coding DNA: TGCGCCAGCAGCCCAGCCGGGACAGGCTCTGGAAACACCATATATTTT.

This clone showed up just a few times. V usage is TRBV6-1 and J usage is TRBJ2-1; 11 bases are a match to TRBD1. Germline V gives CDR1 MNHNS, CDR2 SASEGT. There are 15 residues in the CDR3. Germline trimming cut 2 bases from V and 7 bases from J; bases unmatched to any gene: 4. In DNA form, the CDR3 reads TGTGCCAGCAGTGAACCGGGACAGGGGGGTAATGAGCAGTTCTTC. Translation: CASSEPGQGGNEQFF.

The J gene is TRBJ2-1, the V gene TRBV5-1, with 9 nucleotides matching TRBD2. The ends lost 0 bases at V and 7 bases at J; junction bases unmatched: 11. Germline-derived CDR1 and CDR2 are SGHRS and YFSETQ. The length of the CDR3 is 17 residues. This CDR3 is CASSLAGASGTRNEQFF. The DNA of the CDR3 is TGCGCCAGCAGCTTGGCCGGGGCTAGCGGGACCAGGAATGAGCAGTTCTTC. The variable domain in full, completed from reference TRBV5-1 and TRBJ2-1, reads KAGVTQTPRYLIKTRGQQVTLSCSPISGHRSVSWYQQTPGQGLQFLFEYFSETQRNKGNFPGRFSGRQFSNSRSEMNVSTLELGDSALYLCASSLAGASGTRNEQFFGPGTRLTVL.

V is TRBV7-2 and J is TRBJ1-1, with 7 positions matching TRBD1. Germline CDR1 is SGHTA and CDR2 is FQGNSA. The CDR3 length is 14 residues. V lost 6 bases, J lost 9 bases, and 13 bases stayed unmatched. The CDR3, as DNA: TGTGCCAGCAGGGACCCCAGGGGGGCAGTAAAAGCTTTCTTT. Its translation is CASRDPRGAVKAFF. Full variable domain (outside the CDR3, taken from reference TRBV7-2 and TRBJ1-1): GAGVSQSPSNKVTEKGKDVELRCDPISGHTALYWYRQSLGQGLEFLIYFQGNSAPDKSGLPSDRFSAERTGGSVSTLTIQRTQQEDSAVYLCASRDPRGAVKAFFGQGTRLTVV.

This clone came up once. The genes are TRBV18 and TRBJ1-2; D remains unclear. From germline, CDR1 is KGHSH and CDR2 LQKENI. V lost 2 bases and J lost 2, with 6 bases in between. The CDR3 runs to 13 residues. CDR3 loop: CASSPDGNYGYTF. The CDR3 nucleotides read TGTGCCAGCTCACCAGACGGGAACTATGGCTACACCTTC. The full variable domain, completed using reference TRBV18 and TRBJ1-2, is NAGVMQNPRHLVRRRGQEARLRCSPMKGHSHVYWYRQLPEEGLKFMVYLQKENIIDESGMPKERFSAEFPKEGPSILRIQQVVRGDSAAYFCASSPDGNYGYTFGSGTRLTVV.

The table lists this clone with a few counts. The V gene is TRBV30, the J gene TRBJ1-1, with D possibly TRBD1 on 5 matching bases. Germline V CDR1 and CDR2: GTSNPN, SVGIG (reference sequence). The ends were cut back, 3 bases at V and 5 bases at J, with 13 bases in the middle. The CDR3 has 13 residues. The CDR3 region is CAWRRGTGTEAFF. For the CDR3, the DNA is TGTGCCTGGAGGCGGGGGACGGGGACTGAAGCTTTCTTT. Full variable domain (rest looked up from reference TRBV30 and TRBJ1-1): SQTIHQWPATLVQPVGSPLSLECTVEGTSNPNLYWYRQAAGRGLQLLFYSVGIGQISSEVPQNLSASRPQDRQFILSSKKLLLSDSGFYLCAWRRGTGTEAFFGQGTRLTVV.

This clone occurred once. As DNA, the CDR3 is TGTGCCAGCAGAACTTCCAGGGTAAGCTACGAGCAGTACTTC. The encoded protein is CASRTSRVSYEQYF. The chain links TRBV28 to TRBJ2-7, with D tentatively TRBD1 (5 bases). Germline CDR1 is MDHEN and CDR2 is SYDVKM. CDR3 length: 14 residues. Trimming took 6 bases from V and 3 from J, leaving 15 bases between them.

J is TRBJ1-6 and V is TRBV18; 7 bases are a match to TRBD1. V shed 3 bases, J shed 9 bases, and the junction held 2 bases outside the gene matches. Germline CDR1 KGHSH, CDR2 LQKENI. The CDR3 is 13 amino acids. CDR3: CASSPGDSSPLHF. CDR3 bases: TGTGCCAGCTCACCTGGGGACAGTTCACCCCTCCACTTT. The variable domain in full, completed from reference TRBV18 and TRBJ1-6, reads NAGVMQNPRHLVRRRGQEARLRCSPMKGHSHVYWYRQLPEEGLKFMVYLQKENIIDESGMPKERFSAEFPKEGPSILRIQQVVRGDSAAYFCASSPGDSSPLHFGNGTRLTVT.

This sequence joins TRBV6-1 and TRBJ1-1; 8 nucleotides match TRBD1. V shed 8 bases, J shed 1 base, and the junction held 6 bases outside the gene matches. CDR3 length equals 14 residues. Germline assignment: CDR1 MNHNS and CDR2 SASEGT. CDR3 nucleotide sequence: TGTGCCAGCGAGACAGGGGCTACGAACACTGAAGCTTTCTTT. It translates to CASETGATNTEAFF.

The chain couples TRBV28 to TRBJ2-7; TRBD1 matches 7 bases. Germline CDR1 reads MDHEN; CDR2 reads SYDVKM. The V and J ends lost 4 bases and 7 bases, in that order; junction bases with no gene match: 16. The CDR3 extends over 16 amino acids. The CDR3 nucleotides read TGTGCCAGCAGTTCCCTGGGACAGTTCCCGGGATGGGAGCAGTACTTC. Translation gives CASSSLGQFPGWEQYF.

V and J are TRBV11-2 and TRBJ2-5, with D possibly being TRBD2 (5 bases). In germline, CDR1 is SGHAT, CDR2 FQNNGV. The CDR3 contains 16 residues. Trimming took 4 bases from V and 4 from J, leaving 19 bases between them. The CDR3: CASSWTGVPGGETQYF. The CDR3 bases are TGTGCCAGCAGCTGGACCGGGGTCCCCGGAGGAGAGACCCAGTACTTC.

The V call is TRBV5-1, the J call TRBJ2-1, with TRBD1 identical over 7 bases. V shed 2 bases, J shed 3 bases, and the junction held 5 bases outside the gene matches. The V gene's germline CDR1 is SGHRS and CDR2 YFSETQ. The CDR3 extends over 15 amino acids. The chain's CDR3 is CASSFRQGLYNEQFF. The CDR3 nucleotides are TGCGCCAGCAGCTTCCGACAGGGTCTCTACAATGAGCAGTTCTTC.

This chain joins TRBV10-3 and TRBJ2-5; 7 bases agree with TRBD2. Germline CDR1 ENHRY, CDR2 SYGVKD. Germline trimming cut 0 bases from V and 5 bases from J; bases unmatched to any gene: 6. The CDR3 covers 15 residues. Here the CDR3 reads CAISESRGEGETQYF. The CDR3 coding sequence is TGTGCCATCAGTGAGTCCCGTGGGGAGGGGGAGACCCAGTACTTC.

The chain is built from TRBV19 and TRBJ2-3, with 10 bases fitting TRBD1. Germline values: CDR1 LNHDA, CDR2 SQIVND (reference sequence). The CDR3 is 16 amino acids. J was trimmed by 7 bases and V by 0 bases; bases with no gene match: 7. Written as DNA, the CDR3 is TGTGCCAGTAGTATAGACGCGACAGGGGGCAGAAATACGCAGTATTTT. This sequence encodes CASSIDATGGRNTQYF.

This chain connects TRBV6-1 to TRBJ1-5; 8 bases are shared with TRBD1. Germline lookup yields CDR1 MNHNS and CDR2 SASEGT. This CDR3 contains 12 residues. With V trimmed by 7 bases and J by 5 bases, 1 base remained unmatched. This CDR3 is CASKTGDQPQHF. The CDR3 DNA reads as TGTGCCAGCAAGACAGGGGATCAGCCCCAGCATTTT.

The chain is built from TRBV28 and TRBJ1-4; D gene unclear. V lost 4 bases, J lost 2 bases, and 29 bases lay in between. Germline CDR1 MDHEN, CDR2 SYDVKM. The CDR3 extends over 21 amino acids. CDR3 residues: CASSSLGRAWRWIGTNEKLFF. The DNA for the CDR3 is TGTGCCAGCAGTTCACTCGGGAGGGCCTGGAGGTGGATTGGGACTAATGAAAAACTGTTTTTT. Based on the CDR3 plus reference TRBV28 and TRBJ1-4, the full variable domain is DVKVTQSSRYLVKRTGEKVFLECVQDMDHENMFWYRQDPGLGLRLIYFSYDVKMKEKGDIPEGYSVSREKKERFSLILESASTNQTSMYLCASSSLGRAWRWIGTNEKLFFGSGTQLSVL.

The count of this clone is one. V and J are TRBV12-5 and TRBJ1-1; D may be TRBD1 (6 bases). V was shortened by 5 bases and J by 1 base, with 11 bases between the two germline ends. The length of the CDR3 is 14 residues. Looked up from germline, CDR1 is LGHNT and CDR2 is FRNRAP. In DNA, the CDR3 is TGTGCTAGTGGTAAGGACAGCCGGAACACTGAAGCTTTCTTT. Protein product: CASGKDSRNTEAFF.

This chain uses TRBV5-1 with TRBJ1-1; 9 nucleotides agree with TRBD1. Germline V gene data show CDR1 as SGHRS and CDR2 as YFSETQ. V was clipped by 3 bases and J by 3 bases; unmatched bases: 3. This CDR3 has 14 residues. The CDR3 DNA reads TGCGCCAGCAGCTCACAGGGGGCGGACACTGAAGCTTTCTTT. This gives the protein CASSSQGADTEAFF.